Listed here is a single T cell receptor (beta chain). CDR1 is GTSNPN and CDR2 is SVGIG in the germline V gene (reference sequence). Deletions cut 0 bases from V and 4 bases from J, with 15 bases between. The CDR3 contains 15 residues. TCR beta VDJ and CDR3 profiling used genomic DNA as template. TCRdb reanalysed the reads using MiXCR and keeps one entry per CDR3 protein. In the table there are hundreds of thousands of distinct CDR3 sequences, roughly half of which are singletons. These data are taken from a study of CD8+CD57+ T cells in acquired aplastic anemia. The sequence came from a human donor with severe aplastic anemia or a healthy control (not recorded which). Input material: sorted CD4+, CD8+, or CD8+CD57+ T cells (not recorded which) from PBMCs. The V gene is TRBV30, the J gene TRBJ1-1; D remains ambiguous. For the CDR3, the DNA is TGTGCCTGGAGTGTACTTCCGGGGATGGGCACTGAAGCTTTCTTT. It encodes CAWSVLPGMGTEAFF.